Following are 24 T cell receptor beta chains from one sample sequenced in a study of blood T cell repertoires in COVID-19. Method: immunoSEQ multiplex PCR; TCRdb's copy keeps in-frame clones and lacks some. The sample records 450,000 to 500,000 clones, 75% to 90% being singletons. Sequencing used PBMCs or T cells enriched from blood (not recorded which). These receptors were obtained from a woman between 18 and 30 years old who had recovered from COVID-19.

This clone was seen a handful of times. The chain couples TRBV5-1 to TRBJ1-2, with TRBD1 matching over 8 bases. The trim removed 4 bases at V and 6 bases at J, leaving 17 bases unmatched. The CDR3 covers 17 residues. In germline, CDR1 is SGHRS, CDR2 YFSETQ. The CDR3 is CASSPTLNRGNWNGYTF. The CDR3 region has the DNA TGCGCCAGCAGCCCCACCTTGAACAGGGGGAACTGGAATGGCTACACCTTC.

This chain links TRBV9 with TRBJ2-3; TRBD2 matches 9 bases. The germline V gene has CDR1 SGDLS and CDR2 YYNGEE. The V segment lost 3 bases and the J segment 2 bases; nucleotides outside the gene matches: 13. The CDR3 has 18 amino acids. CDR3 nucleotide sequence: TGTGCCAGCAGCGCCCCATTGGGGACTAGCCTAACCACAGATACGCAGTATTTT. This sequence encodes CASSAPLGTSLTTDTQYF.

The CDR3 DNA follows: TGTGCCAGTAGACGTCGCACAGGGTCGAACACTGAAGCTTTCTTT. This gives the protein CASRRRTGSNTEAFF. The chain uses TRBV19 and TRBJ1-1; weak D call: TRBD1 (6 bases). The CDR3 spans 15 residues. V dropped 6 bases and J dropped 1 base, with 15 bases sitting between them. In germline, CDR1 is LNHDA, CDR2 SQIVND (reference sequence).

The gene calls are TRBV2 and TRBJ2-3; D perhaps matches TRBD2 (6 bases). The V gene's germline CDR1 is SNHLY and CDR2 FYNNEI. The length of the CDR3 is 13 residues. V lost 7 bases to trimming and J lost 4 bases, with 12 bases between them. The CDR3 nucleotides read TGTGCCAGCAAGGCGGGGATGGCAGATACGCAGTATTTT. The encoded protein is CASKAGMADTQYF.

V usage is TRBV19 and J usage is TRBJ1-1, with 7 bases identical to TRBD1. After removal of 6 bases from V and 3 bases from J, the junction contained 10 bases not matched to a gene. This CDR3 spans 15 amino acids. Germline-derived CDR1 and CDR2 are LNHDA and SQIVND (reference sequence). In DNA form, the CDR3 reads TGTGCCAGTAGCGTAGACAGGGAAGGCGACACTGAAGCTTTCTTT. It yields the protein CASSVDREGDTEAFF.

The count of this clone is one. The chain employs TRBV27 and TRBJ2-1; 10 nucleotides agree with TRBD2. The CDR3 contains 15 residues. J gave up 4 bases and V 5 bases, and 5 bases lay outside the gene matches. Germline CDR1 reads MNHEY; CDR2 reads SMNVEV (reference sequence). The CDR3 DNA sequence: TGTGCCAGCAGTCCCCTAGCGGGGGCTTACAATGAGCAGTTCTTC. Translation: CASSPLAGAYNEQFF.

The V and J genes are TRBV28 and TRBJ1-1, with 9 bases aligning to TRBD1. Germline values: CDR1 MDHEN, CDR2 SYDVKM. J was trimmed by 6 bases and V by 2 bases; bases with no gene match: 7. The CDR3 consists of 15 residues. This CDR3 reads CASSLLGQGSPEAFF. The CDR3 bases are TGTGCCAGCAGTTTACTAGGACAGGGGAGCCCTGAAGCTTTCTTT.

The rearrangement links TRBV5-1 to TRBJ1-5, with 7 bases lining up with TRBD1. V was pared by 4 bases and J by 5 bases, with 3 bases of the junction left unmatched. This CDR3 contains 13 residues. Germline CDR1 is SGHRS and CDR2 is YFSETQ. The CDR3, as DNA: TGCGCCAGCAGCCCTGGGACAGATCAGCCCCAGCATTTT. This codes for CASSPGTDQPQHF.

Here the CDR3 reads CSGAGTDTQYF. For the CDR3, the DNA is TGCAGCGGTGCAGGGACAGATACGCAGTATTTT. The chain carries TRBV29-1 and TRBJ2-3, with D perhaps TRBD1 (5 bases). The germline gives CDR1 SQVTM, CDR2 ANQGSEA. Between the trimmed V and J ends, which lost 7 bases and 3 bases, there was a span of 8 bases. This CDR3 spans 11 amino acids.

Written as DNA, the CDR3 is TGTGCCAGCAGCTTCCATCAGGGCCTTGATTCTGAAAAACTGTTTTTT. Translating it yields CASSFHQGLDSEKLFF. V and J are TRBV5-4 and TRBJ1-4; weak D call: TRBD1 (5 bases). CDR3 length: 16 amino acids. Germline V gene lookup returns CDR1 SGHNT and CDR2 YYREEE (reference sequence). V was shortened by 2 bases and J by 7 bases, with 18 bases between the two germline ends.

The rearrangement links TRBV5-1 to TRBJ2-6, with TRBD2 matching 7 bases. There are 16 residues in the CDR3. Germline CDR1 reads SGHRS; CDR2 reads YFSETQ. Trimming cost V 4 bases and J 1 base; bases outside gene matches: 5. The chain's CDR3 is CASSAPGGSGANVLTF. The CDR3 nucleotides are TGCGCCAGCAGCGCCCCGGGGGGATCTGGGGCCAACGTCCTGACTTTC.

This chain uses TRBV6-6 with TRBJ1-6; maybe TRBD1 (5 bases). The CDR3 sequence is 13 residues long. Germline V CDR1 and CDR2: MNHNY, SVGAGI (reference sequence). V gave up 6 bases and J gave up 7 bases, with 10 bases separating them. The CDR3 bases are TGTGCCAGCAGCTCAGGGCGGAATTCACCCCTCCACTTT. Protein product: CASSSGRNSPLHF.

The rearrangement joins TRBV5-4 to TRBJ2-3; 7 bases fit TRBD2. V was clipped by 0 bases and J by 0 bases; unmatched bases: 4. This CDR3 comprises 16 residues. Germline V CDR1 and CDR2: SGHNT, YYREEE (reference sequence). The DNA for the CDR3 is TGTGCCAGCAGCTTGGGAACGGGGGGTAGCACAGATACGCAGTATTTT. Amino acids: CASSLGTGGSTDTQYF.

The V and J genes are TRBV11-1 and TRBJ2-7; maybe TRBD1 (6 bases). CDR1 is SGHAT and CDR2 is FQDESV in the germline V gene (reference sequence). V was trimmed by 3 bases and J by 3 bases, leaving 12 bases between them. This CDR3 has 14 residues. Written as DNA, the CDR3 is TGTGCCAGCAGCTTCTCACAGGGAAACTACGAGCAGTACTTC. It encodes CASSFSQGNYEQYF.

As DNA, the CDR3 is TGTGCCAGCTCACCCCCGCGAAACAGACAGACTTACACTGAAGCTTTCTTT. Translating gives CASSPPRNRQTYTEAFF. The J gene is TRBJ1-1, the V gene TRBV18, with D perhaps matching TRBD1 (5 bases). The V end lost 3 bases, the J end lost 3 bases, and 20 bases lay between the germline ends. The germline V gene has CDR1 KGHSH and CDR2 LQKENI. This CDR3 contains 17 residues.

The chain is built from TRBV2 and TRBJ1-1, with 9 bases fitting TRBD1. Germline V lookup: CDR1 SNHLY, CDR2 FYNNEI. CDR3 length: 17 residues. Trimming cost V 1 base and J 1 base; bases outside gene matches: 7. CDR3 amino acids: CASSEELLGQGNTEAFF. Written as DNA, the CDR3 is TGTGCCAGCAGTGAAGAGCTGCTGGGACAGGGGAACACTGAAGCTTTCTTT.

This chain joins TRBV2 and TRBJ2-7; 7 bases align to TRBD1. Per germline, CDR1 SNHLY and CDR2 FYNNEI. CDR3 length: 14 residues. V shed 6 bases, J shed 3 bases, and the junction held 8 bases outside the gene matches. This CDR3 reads CASRPGTDLYEQYF. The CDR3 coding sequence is TGTGCCAGCAGGCCCGGGACAGACCTCTACGAGCAGTACTTC.

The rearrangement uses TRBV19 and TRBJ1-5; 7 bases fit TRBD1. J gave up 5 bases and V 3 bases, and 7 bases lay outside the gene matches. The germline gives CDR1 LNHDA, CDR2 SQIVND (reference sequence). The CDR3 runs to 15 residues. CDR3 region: CASSIQGDSYQPQHF. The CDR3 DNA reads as TGTGCCAGTAGTATCCAAGGGGACAGTTATCAGCCCCAGCATTTT.

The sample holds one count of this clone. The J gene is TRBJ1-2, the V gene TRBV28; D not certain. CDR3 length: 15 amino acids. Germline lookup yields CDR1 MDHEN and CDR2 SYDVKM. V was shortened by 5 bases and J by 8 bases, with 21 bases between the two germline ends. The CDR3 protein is CASSMGTFQSSGYTF. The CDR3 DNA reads TGTGCCAGCAGTATGGGAACATTCCAGTCTAGCGGCTACACCTTC.

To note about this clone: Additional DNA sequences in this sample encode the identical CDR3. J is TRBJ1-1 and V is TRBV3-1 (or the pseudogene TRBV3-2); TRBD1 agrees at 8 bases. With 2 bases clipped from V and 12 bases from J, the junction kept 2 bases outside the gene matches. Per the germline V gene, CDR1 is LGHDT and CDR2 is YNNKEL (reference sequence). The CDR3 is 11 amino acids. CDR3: CASSQTGGTFF. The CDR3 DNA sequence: TGTGCCAGCAGCCAAACAGGGGGGACTTTCTTT.

Here the CDR3 DNA reads TGTGCCAGCAGCTTGCCGGCGGCAGGGGTTCATGGCTACACCTTC. This encodes CASSLPAAGVHGYTF. The rearrangement links TRBV5-4 to TRBJ1-2; D perhaps matches TRBD1 (6 bases). With 1 base removed from V and 6 bases from J, the gap between germline ends came to 16 bases. This CDR3 comprises 15 residues. CDR1 SGHNT and CDR2 YYREEE come from the germline V gene (reference sequence).

The CDR3 DNA reads TGTGCCAGCAGCACCGGGACAGGGGCCCAAACTGAAGCTTTCTTT. Residues: CASSTGTGAQTEAFF. The V and J genes are TRBV7-6 and TRBJ1-1; the match to TRBD1 covers 10 bases. After removal of 5 bases from V and 5 bases from J, the junction contained 8 bases not matched to a gene. Germline lookup yields CDR1 SGHVS and CDR2 FNYEAQ. CDR3 length: 15 amino acids.

The CDR3 region has the DNA TGTGCCAGCAGCCGATCCGGGACCGGGGGAACCGGGGAGCTGTTTTTT. Translation gives CASSRSGTGGTGELFF. J is TRBJ2-2 and V is TRBV11-2; D perhaps matches TRBD2 (6 bases). Trimming removed 5 bases from V and 5 bases from J, with 18 bases in between. The V gene's germline CDR1 is SGHAT and CDR2 FQNNGV. This CDR3 region has 16 residues.

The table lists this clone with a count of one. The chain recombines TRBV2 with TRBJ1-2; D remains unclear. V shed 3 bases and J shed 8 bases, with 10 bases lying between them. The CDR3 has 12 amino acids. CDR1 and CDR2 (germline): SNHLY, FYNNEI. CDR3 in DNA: TGTGCCAGCAGTGAGGGCTTTGAGGGCTACACCTTC. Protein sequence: CASSEGFEGYTF.